This is a list of T cell receptor beta chains from one sample in a study of Ad26.COV2.S vaccination and SARS-CoV-2 variants. TCRdb's copy holds only in-frame clones and misses some; the assay was immunoSEQ multiplex PCR. This sample has tens of thousands of clones; 82% occur once, and the top ten carry about 17%. Sample: peripheral blood, taken after recovery from COVID-19. All receptors derive from a human donor who had recovered from COVID-19. CDR3s include the opening cysteine and the closing phenylalanine or tryptophan. The D gene is left open where the match is weak.

TRBV9 - CASSVGTRTGELFF
TRBV28 TRBD1 CASSFPTGGNQPQHF
TRBV28 - CASSSTGQPYGYTF
TRBV19 TRBD2 CASSPRAGDETQYF
TRBV6-2/TRBV6-3 TRBD2 CASSPGLAEITEQYF
TRBV5-1 - CASSLDINQPQHF
TRBV29-1 - CSVVGYEETQYF
TRBV4-3 TRBD1 CASSHRQGSTEAFF
TRBV24-1 - CATSDYSRDGGHEQYF
TRBV9 - CASSVGPGSQYEQYF
TRBV28 TRBD2 CASSLFYNKWEDSGRLYNEQFF
TRBV7-8 TRBD2 CASSPGTSHNEQFF
TRBV6-6 - CASSRPISGVRNSPLHF
TRBV28 - CASSSTGRESHTGELFF
TRBV5-5 TRBD2 CASGLAGGSYEQYF
TRBV5-1 TRBD2 CASSFRGTSVGNEQFF